Below, 32 T cell receptor beta chains from the same sample are listed, as sequenced in a study of molecular identifiers for immune sequencing clone quantification. Each CDR3 protein gets one entry after TCRdb re-called the PCR reads with MiXCR. Of about 510,000 distinct CDR3 sequences in the sample, over 20% were seen once. The material sequenced was naive CD8+ T cells from blood, with Jurkat cell RNA spiked in. Specified subset: FACS-sorted CD8+CD4-CCR7+CD45RA+ naive T cells. The receptors were gathered from a human donor in good health. Some libraries in this study had Jurkat cell RNA spiked in.

This clonotype has a count of ten or more. This chain links TRBV7-9 with TRBJ2-3; 8 bases map to TRBD1. V lost 5 bases to trimming and J lost 0 bases; unmatched junction nucleotides: 4. The CDR3 sequence is 15 residues long. Germline V gene lookup returns CDR1 SEHNR and CDR2 FQNEAQ (reference sequence). Here the CDR3 reads CASSPGQGSTDTQYF. Here the CDR3 DNA reads TGTGCCAGCAGCCCCGGACAGGGCAGCACAGATACGCAGTATTTT.

This clonotype was counted once. The chain links TRBV9 to TRBJ2-6, with D unresolved. V lost 0 bases to trimming and J lost 2 bases, with 6 bases between them. CDR1 is SGDLS, CDR2 YYNGEE, per germline. The CDR3 spans 15 residues. DNA of the CDR3: TGTGCCAGCAGCGTAGAAATCACTGGGGCCAACGTCCTGACTTTC. Encoded protein: CASSVEITGANVLTF.

This CDR3 is CASELAGAYNEQFF. The CDR3 DNA reads TGTGCCAGCGAACTAGCGGGAGCCTACAATGAGCAGTTCTTC. The V call is TRBV28, the J call TRBJ2-1, with TRBD2 matching 11 bases. The CDR3 has 14 residues. The germline V gene has CDR1 MDHEN and CDR2 SYDVKM. V lost 8 bases, J lost 2 bases, and 2 bases stayed unmatched. The full variable domain, in which reference TRBV28 and TRBJ2-1 provide the parts outside the CDR3, is DVKVTQSSRYLVKRTGEKVFLECVQDMDHENMFWYRQDPGLGLRLIYFSYDVKMKEKGDIPEGYSVSREKKERFSLILESASTNQTSMYLCASELAGAYNEQFFGPGTRLTVL.

Worth noting for this clonotype: This may come from a read error, since a much larger clone is one base off. The genes are TRBV12-5 and TRBJ2-6, with D perhaps TRBD2 (5 bases). The CDR3 contains 17 residues. V was clipped by 6 bases and J by 0 bases, with 15 bases between them. Germline assignment: CDR1 LGHNT and CDR2 FRNRAP. The DNA for the CDR3 is TGTGCTAGTGGATCCGCGGAGGTACGCTCTGGGGCCAACGTCCTGACTTTC. Its translation: CASGSAEVRSGANVLTF. The full variable domain, in which reference TRBV12-5 and TRBJ2-6 provide the parts outside the CDR3, is DARVTQTPRHKVTEMGQEVTMRCQPILGHNTVFWYRQTMMQGLELLAYFRNRAPLDDSGMPKDRFSAEMPDATLATLKIQPSEPRDSAVYFCASGSAEVRSGANVLTFGAGSRLTVL.

This clonotype was recorded at least ten times. CDR3 sequence (DNA): TGTGCCAGCAGCTTGCCGGGAGAGGTTGGTTCACCCCTCCACTTT. It codes for CASSLPGEVGSPLHF. V gene TRBV5-5 combines with J gene TRBJ1-6, with D unresolved. Deletions cut 1 base from V and 9 bases from J, with 14 bases between. CDR3 length: 15 residues. Germline V lookup: CDR1 SGHKS, CDR2 YYEKEE (reference sequence).

In its sample, this clonotype was seen many times. The CDR3 coding sequence is TGTGCCAGCTCACCCGGGTCGACCACTGAAGCTTTCTTT. It yields the protein CASSPGSTTEAFF. The V call is TRBV18, the J call TRBJ1-1; D not certain. Germline V gene lookup returns CDR1 KGHSH and CDR2 LQKENI. The CDR3 is 13 amino acids. V dropped 3 bases and J dropped 4 bases, with 9 bases sitting between them. Using reference TRBV18 and TRBJ1-1 for the parts outside the CDR3, the full variable domain is NAGVMQNPRHLVRRRGQEARLRCSPMKGHSHVYWYRQLPEEGLKFMVYLQKENIIDESGMPKERFSAEFPKEGPSILRIQQVVRGDSAAYFCASSPGSTTEAFFGQGTRLTVV.

For this clonotype: No conserved phenylalanine or tryptophan is present at the end of the CDR3, so a read error is the likely explanation. The rearrangement links TRBV27 to TRBJ2-7; D unclear. Trimming left V 5 bases short and J 4 bases short, with 12 bases between. The CDR3 length is 13 residues. CDR1 is MNHEY and CDR2 is SMNVEV in the germline V gene (reference sequence). CDR3 sequence: CASSLTLPYEQYS. CDR3 sequence (DNA): TGTGCCAGCAGTCTCACGCTCCCGTACGAGCAGTACTCC.

The chain combines TRBV7-9 with TRBJ2-7; the match to TRBD2 covers 11 bases. The CDR3 totals 15 residues. Germline CDR1 SEHNR, CDR2 FQNEAQ (reference sequence). V lost 1 base to trimming and J lost 9 bases; unmatched junction nucleotides: 8. This CDR3 reads CASSLGTRLAGGQYF. In nucleotides, the CDR3 is TGTGCCAGCAGCTTAGGTACTCGGCTAGCGGGGGGGCAGTACTTC.

In the case of this clonotype: A much larger clone differs by one base, so this may be a read error. The rearrangement links TRBV7-9 to TRBJ2-3; the D gene could be TRBD1 or TRBD2 (5 bases each). Trimming shortened V by 6 bases and J by 0 bases, and 28 bases separated the two germline ends. CDR1 SEHNR and CDR2 FQNEAQ come from the germline V gene (reference sequence). The CDR3 runs to 20 residues. As DNA, the CDR3 is TGTGCCAGCAGACCGACACTCCGGGACGTTCAAGTTCCTAGCACAGATACGCAGTATTTT. This encodes CASRPTLRDVQVPSTDTQYF.

This clonotype came up a few times. V is TRBV19 and J is TRBJ2-2; 9 bases fit TRBD1. This CDR3 has 15 residues. Germline-derived CDR1 and CDR2 are LNHDA and SQIVND (reference sequence). With V trimmed by 5 bases and J by 3 bases, 4 bases remained unmatched. The CDR3 region has the DNA TGTGCCAGTAGTGCGAGACAGGGGGACACCGGGGAGCTGTTTTTT. Translating it yields CASSARQGDTGELFF.

The chain couples TRBV2 to TRBJ2-7; D gene ambiguous. The germline gives CDR1 SNHLY, CDR2 FYNNEI. V lost 0 bases, J lost 1 base, and 16 bases lay in between. This CDR3 has 17 amino acids. For the CDR3, the DNA is TGTGCCAGCAGTGAAGCGCTTGCGTGGTCTTATTCCTACGAGCAGTACTTC. Amino acid sequence: CASSEALAWSYSYEQYF. Combining the CDR3 with reference TRBV2 and TRBJ2-7 gives the whole variable domain EPEVTQTPSHQVTQMGQEVILRCVPISNHLYFYWYRQILGQKVEFLVSFYNNEISEKSEIFDDQFSVERPDGSNFTLKIRSTKLEDSAMYFCASSEALAWSYSYEQYFGPGTRLTVT.

The gene calls are TRBV5-4 and TRBJ2-3, with 9 bases aligning to TRBD2. The germline V gene has CDR1 SGHNT and CDR2 YYREEE (reference sequence). The CDR3 length is 17 residues. V gave up 1 base and J gave up 2 bases; unmatched junction bases: 8. The CDR3 loop reads CASSLRGGGAVTDTQYF. CDR3 DNA: TGTGCCAGCAGCTTGCGGGGCGGGGGGGCTGTCACAGATACGCAGTATTTT.

At least ten counts were recorded for this clonotype. The V call is TRBV9, the J call TRBJ2-7; 9 nucleotides align to TRBD1. V shed 4 bases and J 5 bases; nucleotides not matched to a gene: 4. The CDR3 contains 13 residues. Germline CDR1 and CDR2: SGDLS and YYNGEE. The CDR3 here is CASSNRGPHEQYF. The DNA of the CDR3 is TGTGCCAGCAGCAACAGGGGGCCCCACGAGCAGTACTTC.

This clonotype has a handful of counts. The rearrangement links TRBV6-1 to TRBJ1-5; 10 bases fit TRBD1. The CDR3 length is 14 residues. J lost 7 bases, V lost 9 bases, and 9 bases had no gene match. Germline CDR1 MNHNS, CDR2 SASEGT. The chain's CDR3 is CASGTGASYQPQHF. CDR3 DNA: TGTGCCAGTGGGACAGGGGCTAGCTACCAGCCCCAGCATTTT.

This chain uses TRBV7-9 with TRBJ2-7, with 7 bases fitting TRBD1. This CDR3 is built from 15 residues. The J segment lost 4 bases and the V segment lost 5 bases, leaving 11 bases of the junction unmatched. The germline CDR1 and CDR2 sequences are SEHNR and FQNEAQ (reference sequence). The CDR3 region has the DNA TGTGCCAGCAGCGGGGTGGGACAGCACCTTTACGAGCAGTACTTC. Its translation is CASSGVGQHLYEQYF.

This clonotype was counted at least ten times. The CDR3 DNA is TGTGCCAGCAGCCTGACCCAGGGGGATACGCAGTATTTT. Translating gives CASSLTQGDTQYF. The chain recombines TRBV14 with TRBJ2-3, with D possibly matching TRBD1 (6 bases). CDR3 length: 13 residues. The V gene lost 4 bases and the J gene lost 6 bases, with 11 bases spanning the gap. Germline V gene sequence: CDR1 SGHDN, CDR2 FVKESK.

Many counts were recorded for this clonotype. The gene calls are TRBV7-9 and TRBJ1-1; the D is unclear. V gave up 2 bases and J gave up 3 bases, with 10 bases separating them. The length of the CDR3 is 14 residues. From germline, CDR1 is SEHNR and CDR2 FQNEAQ (reference sequence). The CDR3 DNA sequence: TGTGCCAGCAGCTTACTAGTCTTGGACACTGAAGCTTTCTTT. It translates to CASSLLVLDTEAFF.

This clonotype has only a few counts. The chain has TRBV20-1 and TRBJ1-2, with 7 bases aligning to TRBD1. Trimming removed 1 base from V and 3 bases from J; junction bases left unmatched: 17. Germline assignment: CDR1 DFQATT and CDR2 SNEGSKA (reference sequence). The CDR3 sequence is 18 residues long. CDR3 nucleotides: TGCAGTGCTAGAGGGGGGTCGGGGCAGGGGGTCGAGGACTATGGCTACACCTTC. Translation gives CSARGGSGQGVEDYGYTF.

The V call is TRBV20-1, the J call TRBJ2-5; D possibly corresponds to TRBD2 (7 bases). The CDR3 spans 14 residues. V was clipped by 6 bases and J by 4 bases, with 18 bases between them. Germline lookup yields CDR1 DFQATT and CDR2 SNEGSKA (reference sequence). In DNA form, the CDR3 reads TGCAGTGCAAGTGGGGGGGGCCGCTTAGAGACCCAGTACTTC. This sequence encodes CSASGGGRLETQYF.

On this clonotype: Mismatch with germline at one junction end may stem from a read error. This chain joins TRBV19 and TRBJ1-5; D gene ambiguous. Germline CDR1 and CDR2: LNHDA and SQIVND (reference sequence). The CDR3 runs to 14 residues. Here the CDR3 reads CAGSTLYGDQPQHF. DNA for the CDR3: TGTGCCGGTAGTACACTTTATGGAGATCAGCCCCAGCATTTT.

In this sample, this clonotype turned up a few times. This clone may be a read error of a much larger clone one base away. The genes are TRBV29-1 and TRBJ2-1, with TRBD2 matching 7 bases. V lost 4 bases and J lost 3; bases outside the gene matches: 9. CDR1 and CDR2 from the germline V gene are SQVTM and ANQGSEA. The CDR3 is 15 residues long. DNA of the CDR3: TGCAGCGTTGTCCGGGAGGCCACCAGCTACAATGAGCAGTTCTTC. Its protein product is CSVVREATSYNEQFF.

This clonotype was detected only a few times. This chain joins TRBV6-2 or TRBV6-3 and TRBJ2-5, with 7 bases identical to TRBD1. The V segment lost 4 bases and the J segment 0 bases; nucleotides outside the gene matches: 5. The CDR3 extends over 15 amino acids. In germline, CDR1 is MNHEY, CDR2 SVGEGT. Written as DNA, the CDR3 is TGTGCCAGCAGTTCCGACGGGACAGACCAAGAGACCCAGTACTTC. This codes for CASSSDGTDQETQYF.

Comments on this clonotype: Being one base from a much bigger clone, this may be a read error. The V gene is TRBV2, the J gene TRBJ1-6, with D tentatively TRBD1 (5 bases). Germline V lookup: CDR1 SNHLY, CDR2 FYNNEI. The CDR3 consists of 16 residues. DNA of the CDR3: TGTGCCAGCAGTGAGAGGGGTACGATCGATAATTCACCCTTCCACTTT. Protein: CASSERGTIDNSPFHF.

This clonotype was recorded a few times. This sequence joins TRBV25-1 and TRBJ2-3; 13 bases line up with TRBD2. This CDR3 region has 20 residues. After removal of 6 bases from V and 0 bases from J, the junction contained 15 bases not matched to a gene. Germline V lookup: CDR1 MGHDK, CDR2 SYGVNS. CDR3 protein: CASRLPGLAGTPKSTDTQYF. CDR3 DNA: TGTGCCAGCAGACTCCCGGGACTAGCGGGGACACCTAAAAGCACAGATACGCAGTATTTT.

CDR3 protein: CAWDGGRVAQYF. The CDR3 DNA reads as TGTGCCTGGGACGGTGGTCGGGTGGCCCAGTACTTC. J is TRBJ2-5 and V is TRBV30; D is unclear. The V gene lost 5 bases and the J gene lost 9 bases, with 16 bases spanning the gap. This CDR3 contains 12 residues. Looked up from germline, CDR1 is GTSNPN and CDR2 is SVGIG (reference sequence).

The chain is built from TRBV27 and TRBJ2-7; TRBD2 matches at 7 bases. The V and J ends lost 4 bases and 4 bases, in that order; junction bases with no gene match: 10. This CDR3 comprises 15 residues. Germline CDR1 reads MNHEY; CDR2 reads SMNVEV (reference sequence). For the CDR3, the DNA is TGTGCCAGCAGTTATACGGGAGGCCCTCTGTACGAGCAGTACTTC. Its translation: CASSYTGGPLYEQYF.

The sample holds many counts of this clonotype. The chain uses TRBV3-1 and TRBJ2-3, with D possibly matching TRBD1 (6 bases). The germline V gene has CDR1 LGHDT and CDR2 YNNKEL (reference sequence). The CDR3 length is 17 residues. Trimming cost V 1 base and J 0 bases, with 14 bases left between them. The CDR3 sequence is CASSQGWTAASTDTQYF. CDR3 in DNA: TGTGCCAGCAGCCAAGGGTGGACAGCCGCTAGCACAGATACGCAGTATTTT.

V usage is TRBV5-1 and J usage is TRBJ2-5, with TRBD1 matching 10 bases. The V gene's germline CDR1 is SGHRS and CDR2 YFSETQ. This CDR3 region has 16 residues. Unmatched junction bases numbered 11, after V lost 4 bases and J lost 5 bases. DNA for the CDR3: TGCGCCAGCAGCGGACCCGGGACAGGGGCTAGTGAGACCCAGTACTTC. Amino acids: CASSGPGTGASETQYF. Full variable domain (rest looked up from reference TRBV5-1 and TRBJ2-5): KAGVTQTPRYLIKTRGQQVTLSCSPISGHRSVSWYQQTPGQGLQFLFEYFSETQRNKGNFPGRFSGRQFSNSRSEMNVSTLELGDSALYLCASSGPGTGASETQYFGPGTRLLVL.

This chain links TRBV20-1 with TRBJ2-7; tentatively, D is TRBD1 or TRBD2 (5 bases each). This CDR3 is 15 amino acids long. Looked up from germline, CDR1 is DFQATT and CDR2 is SNEGSKA (reference sequence). V lost 4 bases, J lost 2 bases, and 18 bases lay in between. CDR3 sequence: CSAKEGRLTPYEQYF. In nucleotides, the CDR3 is TGCAGTGCTAAAGAGGGGCGCCTCACTCCCTACGAGCAGTACTTC.

The CDR3 protein is CAWSVRLRAYEQYF. The DNA of the CDR3 is TGTGCCTGGAGTGTGAGACTCAGAGCCTACGAGCAGTACTTC. The rearrangement uses TRBV30 and TRBJ2-7; the D is unclear. Germline CDR1 and CDR2: GTSNPN and SVGIG (reference sequence). Trimming removed 0 bases at V and 2 bases at J, with 11 bases between. The CDR3 is 14 amino acids.

Ten or more counts support this clonotype. V usage is TRBV6-2 or TRBV6-3 and J usage is TRBJ1-5, with no clear D. V lost 5 bases and J 0 bases, leaving 23 bases between the germline ends. CDR3 length: 19 residues. Germline CDR1 and CDR2: MNHEY and SVGEGT. CDR3 nucleotides: TGTGCCAGCAGTAGACGGCAGGACCCTCTTTCTTATAGCAATCAGCCCCAGCATTTT. It codes for CASSRRQDPLSYSNQPQHF.

V is TRBV6-5 and J is TRBJ1-4, with a possible D match to TRBD1 (6 bases). The CDR3 extends over 14 amino acids. The germline CDR1 and CDR2 sequences are MNHEY and SVGAGI. Trimming stripped 5 bases from V and 7 bases from J, with 14 bases between. This chain's CDR3 is CASSTQGFGEKLFF. CDR3 sequence (DNA): TGTGCCAGCAGTACACAGGGATTTGGTGAAAAACTGTTTTTT.